A selection of T cell receptor beta chains follows, all from one sample in a study of T-cell reconstitution after alpha-beta-depleted transplantation in children. One entry per CDR3 protein, called by TCRdb with MiXCR from the PCR reads. The data contain fewer than 550,000 distinct CDR3 sequences, roughly an eighth of them singletons. The sequenced sample was PBMCs, mostly from graft donor cells, obtained 180 days after TCRalphabeta/CD19-depleted stem cell transplant. Receptor source: a female patient aged 2-15 years who had a stem cell transplant for aplastic anemia, so the T cells may come from the graft donor. Each CDR3 is given with its conserved first and last residue. D genes are given only for firm matches. Where a row states a size, it is once, few, many or the class of an expanded clone; other rows omit it.

V	D	J	size	CDR3	DNA
TRBV12-3/TRBV12-4	.	TRBJ2-7	few	CASWGNYEQYF	TGTGCCAGCTGGGGGAACTACGAGCAGTACTTC
TRBV5-1	.	TRBJ2-7	.	CASRFSGHGSYEQYF	TGCGCCAGCAGATTCTCGGGACACGGATCCTACGAGCAGTACTTC
TRBV5-1	TRBD1	TRBJ2-1	few	CASSLRTGDNEQFF	TGCGCCAGCAGCCTCCGGACAGGGGACAATGAGCAGTTCTTC
TRBV7-9	TRBD1	TRBJ1-1	.	CASSPRQGNPEAFF	TGTGCCAGCAGCCCGAGACAGGGGAATCCTGAAGCTTTCTTT
TRBV10-3	TRBD2	TRBJ2-1	.	CAIGTSGMSDEQFF	TGTGCCATCGGGACTAGCGGAATGTCGGATGAGCAGTTCTTC
TRBV10-3	TRBD2	TRBJ2-3	.	CAISEFPNSGRTSGDTQYF	TGTGCCATCAGTGAGTTTCCGAATAGCGGGAGGACCTCGGGAGATACGCAGTATTTT
TRBV11-1	TRBD2	TRBJ2-3	few	CASSGRTEKRSGRTDTQYF	TGTGCCAGCAGCGGCCGGACCGAAAAGAGGAGCGGGAGGACAGATACGCAGTATTTT
TRBV7-2	.	TRBJ2-3	.	CASSQWMTTDTQYF	TGTGCCAGCAGCCAGTGGATGACAACAGATACGCAGTATTTT
TRBV24-1	.	TRBJ2-5	few	CATSDLRQEKETQYF	TGTGCCACCAGTGATTTGCGCCAGGAGAAAGAGACCCAGTACTTC
TRBV4-3	.	TRBJ2-5	few	CASSRKRGQETQYF	TGCGCCAGCAGCCGGAAAAGGGGACAAGAGACCCAGTACTTC
TRBV7-2	.	TRBJ2-7	.	CASSDAGTIAYEQYF	TGTGCCAGCAGCGACGCCGGGACAATCGCCTACGAGCAGTACTTC
TRBV28	.	TRBJ2-7	.	CASTGAEQYF	TGTGCCAGCACAGGGGCCGAGCAGTACTTC
TRBV19	.	TRBJ2-5	few	CASSIDRNRQETQYF	TGTGCCAGTAGTATAGATCGAAACAGGCAAGAGACCCAGTACTTC
TRBV28	.	TRBJ2-4	few	CASSFGRTASQYF	TGTGCCAGCAGTTTTGGCAGGACCGCATCTCAGTACTTC
TRBV12-3/TRBV12-4	.	TRBJ2-3	many	CASGPDTQYF	TGTGCCAGCGGGCCAGATACGCAGTATTTT
TRBV6-2/TRBV6-3	.	TRBJ2-4	.	CASSPNLGSGIQYF	TGTGCCAGCAGCCCAAACCTAGGATCTGGCATTCAGTACTTC
TRBV20-1	.	TRBJ1-1	few	CSARDLAWSTEAFF	TGCAGTGCTAGAGATCTTGCGTGGAGCACTGAAGCTTTCTTT
TRBV29-1	.	TRBJ2-2	.	CSVETNTGELFF	TGCAGCGTTGAGACGAACACCGGGGAGCTGTTTTTT
TRBV24-1	.	TRBJ2-1	.	CATSDWGFSGDGSYNEQFF	TGTGCCACCAGTGATTGGGGATTTTCGGGGGACGGCTCCTACAATGAGCAGTTCTTC